Listed below are T cell receptor beta chains from one sample, sequenced in a study of blood T cell repertoires in COVID-19. Profiled with immunoSEQ multiplex PCR; TCRdb holds only in-frame clones, not every one. This table has 110,000 or so clones, approximately 81% appearing once. Sequenced sample: peripheral blood. These TCRs come from an older man with acute or convalescent COVID-19. CDR3s include the opening cysteine and the closing phenylalanine or tryptophan. Fields, in order: CDR3 DNA, CDR3 protein, V gene, J gene, D gene, clone size. A D gene is named only where the DNA matches it firmly. Clone sizes are given selectively: once, few, many, or a class where the clone is expanded.

TGCAGCGTGCAAACAGGGGGCCGAAACTACGAGCAGTACTTC	CSVQTGGRNYEQYF	TRBV29-1	TRBJ2-7	TRBD1	NA
TGTGCCTGGAGCCCGTCCACTAGCGGGAGTGACACCGGGGAGCTGTTTTTT	CAWSPSTSGSDTGELFF	TRBV30	TRBJ2-2	TRBD2	NA
TGTGCCAGCAGTCCAGGGGGGTTGTCCTACGAGCAGTACTTC	CASSPGGLSYEQYF	TRBV28	TRBJ2-7	NA	NA
TGTGCCAGCGGTCAGGGCTATGGCTACACCTTC	CASGQGYGYTF	TRBV28	TRBJ1-2	NA	NA
NA	CASSFILRGSSTSGREQYF	TRBV5-1	TRBJ2-7	NA	NA
TGTGCCAGCTCACCACTAGCGGGTAAAACAGATACGCAGTATTTT	CASSPLAGKTDTQYF	TRBV18	TRBJ2-3	TRBD2	NA
TGTGCCAGCAGTTCCACAGGGGGCGTTAATGGCTACACCTTC	CASSSTGGVNGYTF	TRBV2	TRBJ1-2	TRBD1	NA
TGTGCCAGCAACCCGGACAGGGCCGGCACCGGGGAGCTGTTTTTT	CASNPDRAGTGELFF	TRBV6-5	TRBJ2-2	TRBD1	NA
TGTGCCAGTAGGCCGACAGGGGGTTCGAGAGAGACCCAGTACTTC	CASRPTGGSRETQYF	TRBV19	TRBJ2-5	TRBD1	few
TGTGCCAGCAGCCGGGGCGGCGATAAAGGGCAGTACTTC	CASSRGGDKGQYF	TRBV3-1/TRBV3-2	TRBJ2-7	NA	few
TGTGCCAGCAGACCAGACACGGCTTATGGCTACACCTTC	CASRPDTAYGYTF	TRBV7-9	TRBJ1-2	NA	NA
TGTGCCAGCAGCGGGACTTCTGGAAACACCATATATTTT	CASSGTSGNTIYF	TRBV9	TRBJ1-3	NA	few
TGTGCCAGCAGTTACTCTAGTCTTAACTATGGCTACACCTTC	CASSYSSLNYGYTF	TRBV6-6	TRBJ1-2	NA	NA
TGTGCCAGCAGTACCGACAGGGGGCTGGATCAGCCCCAGCATTTT	CASSTDRGLDQPQHF	TRBV6-5	TRBJ1-5	TRBD1	NA
TGCGCCAGCAGTGATATGACCGGGGAGCTGTTTTTT	CASSDMTGELFF	TRBV10-1	TRBJ2-2	NA	once
TGCAGCGTTGACGCCCGCACAGGGGGCGGCTATGGCTACACCTTC	CSVDARTGGGYGYTF	TRBV29-1	TRBJ1-2	TRBD1	NA
TGTGCTAGTGGTTTTTATCGAGGGCACCCGAACACTGAAGCTTTCTTT	CASGFYRGHPNTEAFF	TRBV12-5	TRBJ1-1	NA	NA
TGTGCCAGCAGCCAAGCAGGTAATGAGCAGTTCTTC	CASSQAGNEQFF	TRBV4-2	TRBJ2-1	NA	few
TGCAGCGTTGACACGGGACTAGCGAGCTCCTACAATGAGCAGTTCTTC	CSVDTGLASSYNEQFF	TRBV29-1	TRBJ2-1	TRBD2	NA
TGTGCCAGCAGCCAAGATGAAAAGGGACTAGCGGGAGTGCGAAATGAGCAGTTCTTC	CASSQDEKGLAGVRNEQFF	TRBV3-1/TRBV3-2	TRBJ2-1	TRBD2	NA
TGTGCCAGCAGCTTAGGTTTCAGCACCGGGGAGCTGTTTTTT	CASSLGFSTGELFF	TRBV7-3	TRBJ2-2	NA	few
TGTGCCAGCTCACCTGCCGAGAACGCTAACTATGGCTACACCTTC	CASSPAENANYGYTF	TRBV18	TRBJ1-2	NA	NA
TGTGCCAGCAACACGGTGGAGCCTGAAGCTTTCTTT	CASNTVEPEAFF	TRBV28	TRBJ1-1	NA	NA
TGCGCCAGCAGCTTACTCCGACAGCAAGAGACCCAGTACTTC	CASSLLRQQETQYF	TRBV5-1	TRBJ2-5	NA	NA
TGTGCCACCAGTGAGGGGCTTGAAGCTTTCTTT	CATSEGLEAFF	TRBV24-1	TRBJ1-1	NA	NA
TGTGCCAGCAGTCTGACAGGGGTAGATGAAAAACTGTTTTTT	CASSLTGVDEKLFF	TRBV28	TRBJ1-4	TRBD1	NA
TGTGCCAGTAGTACACCCCGGGACAGGGGGCTATCCGAGCAGTACTTC	CASSTPRDRGLSEQYF	TRBV19	TRBJ2-7	TRBD1	NA
TGTGCCAGCAGTGCCGGGACAGGGGCCCAAGAGACCCAGTACTTC	CASSAGTGAQETQYF	TRBV6-6	TRBJ2-5	TRBD1	NA
TGTGCCAGCAGTTTTTCAGGGGCTCTACGTTCCTACGAGCAGTACTTC	CASSFSGALRSYEQYF	TRBV28	TRBJ2-7	NA	NA
TGTGCCAGCAGCCTTGGGACAGTCTATAATTCACCCCTCCACTTT	CASSLGTVYNSPLHF	TRBV3-1/TRBV3-2	TRBJ1-6	TRBD1	few
TGTGCCAGCAGCCAGGCACCGGCGAACACCGGGGAGCTGTTTTTT	CASSQAPANTGELFF	TRBV7-2	TRBJ2-2	NA	NA
TGTGCCAGTAGTATAGACCCCCTCGGGCAGCCCCAGCATTTT	CASSIDPLGQPQHF	TRBV19	TRBJ1-5	NA	NA
TGTGCCAGCAGCCCCCGTGAGGGAAATCAGCCCCAGCATTTT	CASSPREGNQPQHF	TRBV3-1/TRBV3-2	TRBJ1-5	NA	NA
TGCAGTGCAAACAAAAATGAGCAGTTCTTC	CSANKNEQFF	TRBV20-1	TRBJ2-1	NA	NA
TGCGCCAGCAGCTTGCCAGGACAGGGGGCGCTCGAGCAGTACTTC	CASSLPGQGALEQYF	TRBV5-1	TRBJ2-7	TRBD1	NA
TGCGCCAGCAGCTTGGCCGGGCTAGCGGGCCCCTCTGGGGCCAACGTCCTGACTTTC	CASSLAGLAGPSGANVLTF	TRBV5-1	TRBJ2-6	TRBD2	NA
TGCGCCAGCAGCTGGTCAGGTGACTCCTACAATGAGCAGTTCTTC	CASSWSGDSYNEQFF	TRBV5-1	TRBJ2-1	NA	NA
TGTGCCAGCAGCTTATACCCCGAGGAGACCCAGTACTTC	CASSLYPEETQYF	TRBV7-3	TRBJ2-5	NA	NA